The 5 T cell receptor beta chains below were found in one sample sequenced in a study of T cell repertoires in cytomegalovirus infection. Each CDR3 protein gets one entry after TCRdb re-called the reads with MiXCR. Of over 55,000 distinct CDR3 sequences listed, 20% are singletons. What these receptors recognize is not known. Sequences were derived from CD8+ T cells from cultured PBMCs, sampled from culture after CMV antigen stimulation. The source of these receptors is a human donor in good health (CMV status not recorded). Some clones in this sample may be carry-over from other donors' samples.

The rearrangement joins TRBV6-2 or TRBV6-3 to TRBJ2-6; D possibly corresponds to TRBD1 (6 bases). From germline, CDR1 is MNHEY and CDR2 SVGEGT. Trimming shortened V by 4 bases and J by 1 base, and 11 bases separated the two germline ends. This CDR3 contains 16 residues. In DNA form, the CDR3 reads TGTGCCAGCAGTTTAGAGGGACATTCTGGGGCCAACGTCCTGACTTTC. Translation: CASSLEGHSGANVLTF.

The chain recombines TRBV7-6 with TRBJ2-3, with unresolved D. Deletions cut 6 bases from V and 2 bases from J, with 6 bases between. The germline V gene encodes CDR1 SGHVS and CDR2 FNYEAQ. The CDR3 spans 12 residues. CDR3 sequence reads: CASRDDTDTQYF. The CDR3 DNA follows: TGTGCCAGCAGGGATGACACAGATACGCAGTATTTT. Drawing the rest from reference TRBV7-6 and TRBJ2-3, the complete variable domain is GAGVSQSPRYKVTKRGQDVALRCDPISGHVSLYWYRQALGQGPEFLTYFNYEAQQDKSGLPNDRFSAERPEGSISTLTIQRTEQRDSAMYRCASRDDTDTQYFGPGTRLTVL.

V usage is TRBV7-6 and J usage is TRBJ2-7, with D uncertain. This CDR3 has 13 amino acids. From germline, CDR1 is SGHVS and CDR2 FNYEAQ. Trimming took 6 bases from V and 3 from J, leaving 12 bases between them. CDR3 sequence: CASSLQSDYEQYF. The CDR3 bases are TGTGCCAGCAGTCTGCAGAGTGACTACGAGCAGTACTTC.

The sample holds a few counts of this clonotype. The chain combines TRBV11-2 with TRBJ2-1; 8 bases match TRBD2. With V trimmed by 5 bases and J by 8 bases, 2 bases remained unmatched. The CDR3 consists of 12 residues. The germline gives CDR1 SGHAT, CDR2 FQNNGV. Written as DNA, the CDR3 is TGTGCCAGCAGCCGGGAGGGAGATGAGCAGTTCTTC. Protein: CASSREGDEQFF.

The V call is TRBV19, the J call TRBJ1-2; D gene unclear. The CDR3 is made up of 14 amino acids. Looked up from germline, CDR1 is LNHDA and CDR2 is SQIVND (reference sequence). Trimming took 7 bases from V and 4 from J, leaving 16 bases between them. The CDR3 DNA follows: TGTGCCAGTATTGGGTTTTCCTCTTTCTATGGCTACACCTTC. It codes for CASIGFSSFYGYTF.